This TCR beta chain was profiled in a study of T cell repertoires in cytomegalovirus infection. Study as a whole: Indications came from public TCR beta signatures; they pointed to CMV infection and to a matching HLA type. Study observations and caveats: Summed frequency of public TCR beta families distinguished CMV carriers with the relevant HLA. What dominated the ex vivo response were HLA-C-restricted CMV-specific TCR beta clonotypes.

Remarks on this clonotype: Its cognate antigen is unknown.

TCRdb re-called the reads with MiXCR, one entry per CDR3 protein. The sample gives about 260,000 distinct CDR3 sequences, roughly 10% of which show up once; around 16% is in the top ten. Specimen: PBMCs. The receptor was isolated from a human donor in good health (CMV status not recorded). Some clones in this sample may be carry-over from other donors' samples.

The CDR3 reads CASSLGGGLQQFF. CDR3 coding DNA: TGCGCCAGCAGCTTGGGAGGGGGTTTGCAGCAGTTCTTC. This chain joins TRBV5-1 and TRBJ2-1, with D maybe TRBD1 (6 bases). The V and J ends lost 0 bases and 11 bases respectively, with 12 bases between them. This CDR3 contains 13 residues. CDR1 and CDR2 from the germline V gene are SGHRS and YFSETQ.